One and the same sample provided the 20 T cell receptor beta chains below, sequenced in a study of early T cells in non-severe SARS-CoV-2 infection. TCRdb re-called the 5' RACE reads with MiXCR, one entry per CDR3 protein. The table has tens of thousands of distinct CDR3 sequences, about 6% seen once. The specimen comprised whole blood, sampled at baseline. These receptors were collected from an adult who was a healthcare worker with PCR-confirmed SARS-CoV-2 infection or an uninfected control (not recorded which).

This clonotype came up many times. This CDR3 reads CASSQEGTSFRNEQFF. The DNA for the CDR3 is TGCGCCAGCAGCCAAGAAGGGACTAGTTTTCGTAATGAGCAGTTCTTC. The chain links TRBV4-3 to TRBJ2-1; 8 bases line up with TRBD2. Germline CDR1 reads LGHNA; CDR2 reads YSLEER. This CDR3 contains 16 residues. V was clipped by 0 bases and J by 7 bases; unmatched bases: 8.

This clonotype was recorded at least ten times. The V gene is TRBV5-1, the J gene TRBJ2-7; D ambiguous. Germline V gene data show CDR1 as SGHRS and CDR2 as YFSETQ. This CDR3 is 15 amino acids long. V was clipped by 0 bases and J by 2 bases, with 12 bases between them. CDR3: CASSLVGRPTYEQYF. The CDR3 DNA follows: TGCGCCAGCAGCTTGGTCGGGCGCCCTACCTACGAGCAGTACTTC.

This clonotype has at least ten counts. This chain links TRBV2 with TRBJ2-1; TRBD2 might be the D (6 bases). Per the germline V gene, CDR1 is SNHLY and CDR2 is FYNNEI. Trimming left V 2 bases short and J 3 bases short, with 11 bases between. The CDR3 loop spans 15 amino acids. CDR3 sequence (DNA): TGTGCCAGCAGTGAACGGCGGGGAGACTACAATGAGCAGTTCTTC. Translation: CASSERRGDYNEQFF. The entire variable domain, with the rest obtained from reference TRBV2 and TRBJ2-1, is as follows: EPEVTQTPSHQVTQMGQEVILRCVPISNHLYFYWYRQILGQKVEFLVSFYNNEISEKSEIFDDQFSVERPDGSNFTLKIRSTKLEDSAMYFCASSERRGDYNEQFFGPGTRLTVL.

This clonotype was detected ten times or more. The gene calls are TRBV20-1 and TRBJ1-5; D perhaps matches TRBD1 (6 bases). The ends were cut back, 4 bases at V and 1 base at J, with 20 bases in the middle. This CDR3 has 17 amino acids. Germline-derived CDR1 and CDR2 are DFQATT and SNEGSKA (reference sequence). The CDR3 DNA reads TGCAGTGCTAAACCTACCAGCAGGGGTGGAAGCAATCAGCCCCAGCATTTT. The encoded protein is CSAKPTSRGGSNQPQHF.

There are a few counts of this clonotype. The chain uses TRBV2 and TRBJ2-3, with 10 positions matching TRBD1. Germline V gene data show CDR1 as SNHLY and CDR2 as FYNNEI. V trimming: 7 bases; J trimming: 3 bases; junction bases outside the gene matches: 7. The CDR3 runs 15 residues. In DNA, the CDR3 is TGTGCCAGCAAAAGACAGGGGGCACGTACAGATACGCAGTATTTT. This codes for CASKRQGARTDTQYF.

The CDR3 nucleotides are TGTGCCAGCAGCCCCTCGGGGCCGGAGACCCAGTACTTC. It translates to CASSPSGPETQYF. This chain links TRBV5-5 with TRBJ2-5; D tentatively fits TRBD1 or TRBD2 (5 bases each). The CDR3 covers 13 residues. Germline V lookup: CDR1 SGHKS, CDR2 YYEKEE (reference sequence). V was cut by 4 bases and J by 5 bases, with 12 bases left in between.

Many counts were recorded for this clonotype. The CDR3 is CSAGGQANEKLFF. DNA for the CDR3: TGCAGCGCCGGTGGACAGGCGAATGAAAAACTGTTTTTT. V gene TRBV29-1 combines with J gene TRBJ1-4, with 7 bases that match TRBD1. Germline V gene sequence: CDR1 SQVTM, CDR2 ANQGSEA. CDR3 length equals 13 residues. Trimming took 7 bases from V and 5 from J; bases not matched to a gene: 7.

This clonotype came up a few times. The gene calls are TRBV30 and TRBJ1-5; 8 bases fit TRBD1. Germline CDR1 reads GTSNPN; CDR2 reads SVGIG (reference sequence). This CDR3 is 13 amino acids long. Trimming removed 5 bases from V and 7 bases from J; junction bases left unmatched: 7. The chain's CDR3 is CAWDYRGGQPQHF. The CDR3 DNA follows: TGTGCCTGGGATTACAGGGGGGGACAGCCCCAGCATTTT.

The sample holds a few counts of this clonotype. J is TRBJ2-5 and V is TRBV28; D is unclear. Germline-derived CDR1 and CDR2 are MDHEN and SYDVKM. CDR3 length: 12 residues. The germline V and J ends were trimmed by 8 bases and 4 bases, with 11 bases remaining between them. The DNA for the CDR3 is TGTGCCAGCTCGACCTTTGTAGAGACCCAGTACTTC. Translated: CASSTFVETQYF.

This clonotype was seen many times. This chain joins TRBV7-2 and TRBJ2-1; possible D gene TRBD2, 6 bases. The V gene lost 1 base and the J gene lost 2 bases, with 9 bases spanning the gap. CDR1 SGHTA and CDR2 FQGNSA come from the germline V gene. The CDR3 sequence is 15 residues long. The CDR3 reads CASSLDWGAYNEQFF. The DNA of the CDR3 is TGTGCCAGCAGCTTAGACTGGGGGGCCTACAATGAGCAGTTCTTC.

This clonotype has at least ten counts. V gene TRBV7-9 combines with J gene TRBJ2-2; D ambiguous. CDR1 is SEHNR, CDR2 FQNEAQ, per germline (reference sequence). CDR3 length equals 13 residues. Trimming shortened V by 5 bases and J by 7 bases, and 11 bases separated the two germline ends. CDR3 sequence (DNA): TGTGCCAGCAGCCCGTCGGTCGTCGGGGAGCTGTTTTTT. Translating gives CASSPSVVGELFF.

This clonotype was observed a few times. V usage is TRBV14 and J usage is TRBJ1-1; TRBD1 might be the D (6 bases). V lost 5 bases and J lost 4, with 11 bases in between. Germline V gives CDR1 SGHDN, CDR2 FVKESK. This CDR3 has 13 amino acids. The CDR3 DNA reads TGTGCCAGCAGCTACACCAGGGGCACTGAAGCTTTCTTT. Translated: CASSYTRGTEAFF.

This clonotype was seen at least ten times. J is TRBJ2-3 and V is TRBV5-4; possible D gene TRBD2, 7 bases. The CDR3 has 17 amino acids. Trimming removed 4 bases at V and 1 base at J, with 19 bases between. CDR1 is SGHNT and CDR2 is YYREEE in the germline V gene (reference sequence). This chain's CDR3 is CASSHEGGRKGTDTQYF. The CDR3 region has the DNA TGTGCCAGCAGCCACGAGGGGGGGCGCAAGGGCACAGATACGCAGTATTTT.

This clonotype was seen at least ten times. This sequence joins TRBV18 and TRBJ2-1, with D perhaps matching TRBD2 (6 bases). The CDR3 has 16 residues. Germline CDR1 reads KGHSH; CDR2 reads LQKENI. With 2 bases removed from V and 1 base from J, the gap between germline ends came to 12 bases. This CDR3 is CASSPIGGYSYNEQFF. CDR3 in DNA: TGTGCCAGCTCACCAATCGGGGGTTATTCCTACAATGAGCAGTTCTTC.

This clonotype has just a few counts. The V gene is TRBV20-1, the J gene TRBJ2-7, with 8 bases that match TRBD1. Germline CDR1 reads DFQATT; CDR2 reads SNEGSKA (reference sequence). This CDR3 comprises 12 residues. The CDR3 region has the DNA TGCATCGGGACAGGATCGTCCTACGAGCAGTACTTC. Its translation is CIGTGSSYEQYF.

This clonotype was seen ten or more times. The chain joins TRBV30 to TRBJ1-1; D gene ambiguous. This CDR3 contains 13 residues. Germline CDR1 is GTSNPN and CDR2 is SVGIG (reference sequence). Trimming removed 0 bases at V and 5 bases at J, with 10 bases between. The CDR3: CAWSVAGGTEAFF. CDR3 nucleotide sequence: TGTGCCTGGAGTGTGGCAGGAGGTACTGAAGCTTTCTTT.

This clonotype was recorded at least ten times. V is TRBV5-4 and J is TRBJ2-2, with 7 bases fitting TRBD1. CDR1 and CDR2 (germline): SGHNT, YYREEE (reference sequence). V was pared by 5 bases and J by 1 base, with 8 bases of the junction left unmatched. The CDR3 length is 16 residues. CDR3 protein: CASSSPRDRNTGELFF. In DNA form, the CDR3 reads TGTGCCAGCAGTTCTCCCCGGGACAGGAACACCGGGGAGCTGTTTTTT.

There are many counts of this clonotype. The chain has TRBV12-3 or TRBV12-4 and TRBJ2-4, with D tentatively TRBD1 (6 bases). Between the trimmed V and J ends, which lost 7 bases and 0 bases, there was a span of 16 bases. The CDR3 sequence is 16 residues long. Here the CDR3 DNA reads TGTGCCAGCATGCACAGGGACCTAACAGCCAAAAACATTCAGTACTTC. It is translated as CASMHRDLTAKNIQYF.

Ten or more counts support this clonotype. The genes are TRBV5-8 and TRBJ2-2, with D perhaps assigned TRBD1 or TRBD2 (5 bases each). This CDR3 contains 17 residues. Germline-derived CDR1 and CDR2 are SGHTS and YDEGEE. The ends were cut back, 4 bases at V and 1 base at J, with 17 bases in the middle. CDR3 DNA: TGTGCCAGCAGCAAAGGGACGGCGATCCTGAACACCGGGGAGCTGTTTTTT. Its protein product is CASSKGTAILNTGELFF.

This clonotype occurred a few times. The CDR3 reads CASSLAGAGNEKLFF. The CDR3 nucleotides are TGCGCCAGCAGCTTGGCAGGGGCGGGTAATGAAAAACTGTTTTTT. The chain is built from TRBV5-1 and TRBJ1-4; TRBD1 might be the D (6 bases). The CDR3 length is 15 residues. V was pared by 0 bases and J by 4 bases, with 10 bases between. The germline V gene encodes CDR1 SGHRS and CDR2 YFSETQ.